Described below is a single T cell receptor beta chain sequence and its context. The PCR employed 60 Vbeta primers together with 13 Jbeta primers. Libraries were prepared by immunoSEQ multiplex PCR; TCRdb keeps only in-frame clonotypes and omits some of them. The table includes hundreds of thousands of clones, around four fifths detected once. This sample is drawn from a study of cytomegalovirus exposure and HLA in healthy donors. The sample comprised PBMCs. The sequence came from a woman aged 55-69 years in good health and CMV-seropositive.

The CDR3 is CASIPQGFDYGYTF. The CDR3 nucleotides are TGTGCCAGTATCCCACAGGGGTTTGACTATGGCTACACCTTC. The chain joins TRBV19 to TRBJ1-2, with TRBD1 matching over 7 bases. Germline lookup yields CDR1 LNHDA and CDR2 SQIVND (reference sequence). The CDR3 covers 14 residues. The V segment lost 7 bases and the J segment 3 bases; nucleotides outside the gene matches: 8.